These 23 T cell receptor beta chains share one sample of origin, sequenced in a study of T-cell reconstitution after alpha-beta-depleted transplantation in children. Molecular barcoding with unique molecular identifiers was used for the TCRbeta library. TCRdb used MiXCR to reprocess the PCR reads, holding one entry per CDR3 protein. The sample shows 280,000 or so distinct CDR3 sequences, roughly 10% of them seen only once. The material was peripheral blood, obtained 180 days after TCRalphabeta/CD19-depleted stem cell transplant. The source of these receptors is a male patient under 10 years old who had a stem cell transplant for chronic granulomatous disease, so the T cells may come from the graft donor.

This clonotype was seen ten or more times. The V call is TRBV20-1, the J call TRBJ2-7; a weak D match, TRBD1 (5 bases). With 4 bases removed from V and 2 bases from J, the gap between germline ends came to 15 bases. The CDR3 loop spans 14 amino acids. The germline CDR1 and CDR2 sequences are DFQATT and SNEGSKA (reference sequence). CDR3 in amino acids: CSAKVTVTAYEQYF. CDR3 sequence (DNA): TGCAGTGCTAAAGTGACAGTAACTGCCTACGAGCAGTACTTC.

This clonotype was seen repeatedly, ten times or more. CDR3 amino acids: CSARDPRGNYEQYF. The CDR3 nucleotides read TGCAGTGCTAGAGATCCCCGGGGTAACTACGAGCAGTACTTC. The rearrangement links TRBV20-1 to TRBJ2-7; D is possibly TRBD2 (5 bases). Germline V gives CDR1 DFQATT, CDR2 SNEGSKA (reference sequence). The CDR3 contains 14 residues. V lost 0 bases and J 3 bases, leaving 12 bases between the germline ends.

This clonotype showed up many times. The CDR3 DNA sequence: TGCGCCAGCAGCTCCCCCGGGACAGGAGGGGGCGAGCAGTACTTC. The encoded protein is CASSSPGTGGGEQYF. The chain recombines TRBV5-1 with TRBJ2-7; TRBD1 aligns across 8 bases. After removal of 3 bases from V and 6 bases from J, the junction contained 11 bases not matched to a gene. This CDR3 has 15 amino acids. Germline V CDR1 and CDR2: SGHRS, YFSETQ. The full variable domain, rest sourced from reference TRBV5-1 and TRBJ2-7, is KAGVTQTPRYLIKTRGQQVTLSCSPISGHRSVSWYQQTPGQGLQFLFEYFSETQRNKGNFPGRFSGRQFSNSRSEMNVSTLELGDSALYLCASSSPGTGGGEQYFGPGTRLTVT.

This clonotype was recorded many times. The chain recombines TRBV28 with TRBJ1-2; 7 bases fit TRBD1. CDR1 and CDR2 (germline): MDHEN, SYDVKM. J lost 7 bases, V lost 4 bases, and 9 bases had no gene match. The CDR3 extends over 14 amino acids. CDR3 sequence: CASSSSGTASGYTF. The CDR3 DNA is TGTGCCAGCAGTTCCTCCGGGACAGCTTCTGGCTACACCTTC.

Ten or more counts support this clonotype. This chain joins TRBV6-1 and TRBJ1-5; 7 nucleotides line up with TRBD1. Trimming at V came to 6 bases and at J to 3 bases, leaving 8 bases not matched to a gene. The length of the CDR3 is 15 residues. Germline assignment: CDR1 MNHNS and CDR2 SASEGT. Here the CDR3 DNA reads TGTGCCAGCAGATTAAGCGGGACAGTCAATCAGCCCCAGCATTTT. Translation: CASRLSGTVNQPQHF.

In this sample, this clonotype turned up many times. CDR3 nucleotides: TGTGCCAGCAGCCAATGGGGGACTGAAGCTTTCTTT. Protein sequence: CASSQWGTEAFF. V usage is TRBV3-1 and J usage is TRBJ1-1, with TRBD1 as a possible D gene (5 bases). The V gene lost 2 bases and the J gene lost 5 bases, with 6 bases spanning the gap. The CDR3 runs 12 residues. Germline CDR1 reads LGHDT; CDR2 reads YNNKEL (reference sequence).

This clonotype has at least ten counts. The rearrangement links TRBV7-8 to TRBJ1-5; possibly TRBD1 for D (6 bases). Germline V lookup: CDR1 SGHVS, CDR2 FQNEAQ. V lost 4 bases and J 3 bases, leaving 13 bases between the germline ends. The CDR3 consists of 15 residues. CDR3 protein: CASSYREGINQPQHF. The CDR3 nucleotides are TGTGCCAGCAGCTACAGGGAGGGGATCAATCAGCCCCAGCATTTT.

Ten or more counts support this clonotype. The chain joins TRBV28 to TRBJ2-5, with TRBD2 matching over 12 bases. CDR1 is MDHEN and CDR2 is SYDVKM in the germline V gene. This CDR3 has 15 residues. V trimming: 6 bases; J trimming: 4 bases; junction bases outside the gene matches: 6. The CDR3 reads CASRILAGGLETQYF. In DNA form, the CDR3 reads TGTGCCAGCAGAATACTAGCGGGAGGTCTAGAGACCCAGTACTTC.

This clonotype was found a few times. The chain uses TRBV30 and TRBJ2-7; 8 nucleotides align to TRBD2. Per germline, CDR1 GTSNPN and CDR2 SVGIG (reference sequence). The CDR3 is 12 amino acids. V was pared by 2 bases and J by 6 bases, with 3 bases of the junction left unmatched. Here the CDR3 DNA reads TGTGCCTGGAGTAGCGGGAGCGCCGAGCAGTACTTC. Translating gives CAWSSGSAEQYF.

This clonotype was detected ten times or more. The V and J genes are TRBV6-5 and TRBJ2-7; D possibly corresponds to TRBD1 (7 bases). The CDR3 has 14 residues. The germline V gene has CDR1 MNHEY and CDR2 SVGAGI. V was trimmed by 2 bases and J by 7 bases, leaving 15 bases between them. CDR3 region: CASSYRAGGGEQYF. The CDR3 DNA reads as TGTGCCAGCAGTTACAGGGCAGGGGGAGGTGAGCAGTACTTC.

This clonotype was counted many times. The rearrangement joins TRBV28 to TRBJ2-7, with D uncertain. V was cut by 8 bases and J by 7 bases, with 9 bases left in between. This CDR3 comprises 10 residues. Germline CDR1 and CDR2: MDHEN and SYDVKM. CDR3 DNA: TGTGCCAGCCAAGGTGGGGAGCAGTACTTC. It translates to CASQGGEQYF. Looking up the rest from reference TRBV28 and TRBJ2-7 gives the full variable domain: DVKVTQSSRYLVKRTGEKVFLECVQDMDHENMFWYRQDPGLGLRLIYFSYDVKMKEKGDIPEGYSVSREKKERFSLILESASTNQTSMYLCASQGGEQYFGPGTRLTVT.

As for this clonotype: A much larger clone differs from this one at a single base, so this may be a read error. The V gene is TRBV5-1, the J gene TRBJ2-2; maybe TRBD2 (7 bases). This CDR3 spans 16 amino acids. Germline V CDR1 and CDR2: SGHRS, YFSETQ. Between the trimmed V and J ends, which lost 4 bases and 5 bases, there was a span of 18 bases. CDR3 nucleotide sequence: TGCGCCAGCAGCAAGGAGGGGGGGTTTGAGACCGGGGAGCTGTTTTTT. It specifies CASSKEGGFETGELFF.

This clonotype was counted at least ten times. The rearrangement links TRBV28 to TRBJ2-5, with 8 positions matching TRBD2. The CDR3 has 14 amino acids. The junction had 8 bases not matched to a gene; V was cut back by 6 bases and J by 5 bases. Germline CDR1 MDHEN, CDR2 SYDVKM. DNA of the CDR3: TGTGCCAGCAGCGGAGTTGCGGGGGGCGAGACCCAGTACTTC. This sequence encodes CASSGVAGGETQYF.

This clonotype was detected many times. The gene calls are TRBV3-1 and TRBJ2-1; D perhaps matches TRBD1 (6 bases). V was pared by 5 bases and J by 0 bases, with 8 bases between. CDR3 length equals 14 residues. The germline CDR1 and CDR2 sequences are LGHDT and YNNKEL (reference sequence). CDR3: CASSSQGSYNEQFF. The DNA of the CDR3 is TGTGCCAGCAGCTCACAGGGCTCCTACAATGAGCAGTTCTTC.

This clonotype was counted only a few times. The chain employs TRBV5-4 and TRBJ2-2, with 10 bases identical to TRBD2. The CDR3 is made up of 20 amino acids. Germline CDR1 SGHNT, CDR2 YYREEE (reference sequence). The junction had 17 bases not matched to a gene; V was cut back by 3 bases and J by 3 bases. CDR3: CASSSSAPSGRAADTGELFF. CDR3 DNA sequence: TGTGCCAGCAGCTCCTCGGCCCCCAGCGGGAGGGCCGCGGACACCGGGGAGCTGTTTTTT.

Many counts were recorded for this clonotype. V is TRBV18 and J is TRBJ1-4; TRBD1 is a possible D gene (6 bases). Germline V gene data show CDR1 as KGHSH and CDR2 as LQKENI. The V end lost 3 bases, the J end lost 0 bases, and 11 bases lay between the germline ends. This CDR3 has 16 amino acids. The CDR3 coding sequence is TGTGCCAGCTCACCGGACAGTCCCTCAACTAATGAAAAACTGTTTTTT. This sequence encodes CASSPDSPSTNEKLFF.

J is TRBJ2-7 and V is TRBV11-2, with TRBD2 identical over 7 bases. V gave up 3 bases and J gave up 5 bases; unmatched junction bases: 7. Germline V gene data show CDR1 as SGHAT and CDR2 as FQNNGV. The CDR3 runs to 14 residues. The CDR3 region is CASSFWEGRNEQYF. CDR3 in DNA: TGTGCCAGCAGCTTTTGGGAGGGCCGGAACGAGCAGTACTTC.

The chain couples TRBV28 to TRBJ1-5; D may be TRBD1 (6 bases). The CDR3 has 15 residues. With 7 bases removed from V and 7 bases from J, the gap between germline ends came to 20 bases. From germline, CDR1 is MDHEN and CDR2 SYDVKM. The CDR3 spells CASTRGRGGGQPQHF. CDR3 DNA: TGTGCCAGCACAAGAGGGAGGGGGGGTGGACAGCCCCAGCATTTT.

V usage is TRBV4-1 and J usage is TRBJ2-1; D ambiguous. The CDR3 totals 13 residues. V lost 1 base, J lost 5 bases, and 6 bases lay in between. Germline assignment: CDR1 MGHRA and CDR2 YSYEKL. The CDR3 DNA follows: TGCGCCAGCAGCCAAGCCCCTCACAATGAGCAGTTCTTC. Translating it yields CASSQAPHNEQFF.

This clonotype was observed at least ten times. The chain uses TRBV28 and TRBJ2-7; no clear D. Trimming took off 3 bases at V and 5 bases at J, with 8 bases between the two ends. The CDR3 runs to 12 residues. Germline assignment: CDR1 MDHEN and CDR2 SYDVKM. This CDR3 reads CASSLAQNEQYF. CDR3 DNA sequence: TGTGCCAGCAGTTTGGCCCAAAACGAGCAGTACTTC.

This clonotype has a count of ten or more. The chain employs TRBV20-1 and TRBJ2-3; 7 bases match TRBD1. Unmatched junction bases numbered 6, after V lost 6 bases and J lost 0 bases. CDR1 DFQATT and CDR2 SNEGSKA come from the germline V gene (reference sequence). The CDR3 extends over 14 amino acids. CDR3 protein: CSADPGQSTDTQYF. The CDR3, as DNA: TGCAGTGCGGACCCGGGACAGAGCACAGATACGCAGTATTTT.

This clonotype appeared many times. The DNA of the CDR3 is TGTGCCAGCTCACCGGGAGAGGATCAGCCCCAGCATTTT. Protein: CASSPGEDQPQHF. The gene calls are TRBV18 and TRBJ1-5, with D uncertain. Germline CDR1 and CDR2: KGHSH and LQKENI. This CDR3 comprises 13 residues. Trimming took 3 bases from V and 5 from J, leaving 8 bases between them.

This clonotype was observed a handful of times. The chain joins TRBV7-8 to TRBJ1-2; D call uncertain. Trimming stripped 5 bases from V and 2 bases from J, with 12 bases between. Germline V gene sequence: CDR1 SGHVS, CDR2 FQNEAQ. CDR3 length equals 14 residues. CDR3 protein: CASSPTQENYGYTF. In DNA, the CDR3 is TGTGCCAGCAGCCCAACGCAGGAGAACTATGGCTACACCTTC.